The clone carrying this TCR beta chain came up many times. What it recognizes is unknown. This CDR3 is 11 amino acids long. V shed 4 bases and J shed 0 bases, with 4 bases lying between them. In germline, CDR1 is SQVTM, CDR2 ANQGSEA. The authors made cDNA by 5'RACE with 10-nucleotide random UMIs. TCRdb reanalysed the 5' RACE reads using MiXCR and keeps one entry per CDR3 protein. The table has tens of thousands of distinct CDR3 sequences, 3% to 4.5% seen once; the top ten hold 5.5% to 7.5%. These data come from a study of neurological immune-mediated disorders. General study points: The repertoires of 18 of 34 multiple sclerosis patients were placed by phylogenetic grouping in a single related-CDR3 cluster, which may be a signature.

V usage is TRBV29-1 and J usage is TRBJ2-7; D is unclear. The sample consisted of PBMCs. The clonotype comes from a man in his 60s with multiple sclerosis. CDR3 amino acids: CSVGHSYEQYF. The CDR3 DNA reads as TGCAGCGTTGGCCACTCCTACGAGCAGTACTTC.